These 25 T cell receptor beta chains came from one sample sequenced in a study of OX40 agonist ivuxolimab in advanced cancers. TCRdb's copy holds only in-frame clones and misses some; the assay was immunoSEQ multiplex PCR. The data show some 66,000 clones, with about four fifths seen just once and over 2% held by the top ten. Sequencing used CD4+ or CD8+ T cells sorted from blood, obtained in a trial of the OX40 agonist ivuxolimab. The receptors originated from an adult with an advanced solid tumor such as melanoma, head and neck, liver or kidney cancer.

The V call is TRBV28, the J call TRBJ2-7; D might be TRBD1 (6 bases). V lost 8 bases and J lost 3, with 8 bases in between. The CDR3 is 11 amino acids. Germline values: CDR1 MDHEN, CDR2 SYDVKM. CDR3 sequence: CASGGHYEQYF. CDR3 bases: TGTGCCAGCGGGGGCCACTACGAGCAGTACTTC.

The CDR3 protein is CATSTDGRNQPQHF. Here the CDR3 DNA reads TGTGCCACCAGCACAGACGGTAGGAATCAGCCCCAGCATTTT. The rearrangement links TRBV15 to TRBJ1-5; D remains ambiguous. The CDR3 consists of 14 residues. V lost 4 bases and J 4 bases, leaving 11 bases between the germline ends. CDR1 is LNHNV and CDR2 is YYDKDF in the germline V gene (reference sequence).

This clone was recorded once. The rearrangement joins TRBV27 to TRBJ1-5; possibly TRBD1 for D (5 bases). The CDR3 runs to 12 residues. CDR1 is MNHEY and CDR2 is SMNVEV in the germline V gene (reference sequence). Deletions cut 5 bases from V and 9 bases from J, with 11 bases between. CDR3 sequence (DNA): TGTGCCAGCAGTCTCCGTGGGGGGCCCCAGCATTTT. This gives the protein CASSLRGGPQHF.

The J gene is TRBJ2-7, the V gene TRBV11-2; 7 bases align to TRBD1. CDR3 length: 15 residues. The germline V gene encodes CDR1 SGHAT and CDR2 FQNNGV. Trimming at V came to 0 bases and at J to 2 bases, leaving 4 bases not matched to a gene. CDR3 coding DNA: TGTGCCAGCAGCTTAGAGACAGGGCTAGCCTACGAGCAGTACTTC. Translated, it gives CASSLETGLAYEQYF.

V and J are TRBV30 and TRBJ2-5, with D perhaps matching TRBD1 or TRBD2 (6 bases each). CDR3 length: 14 amino acids. CDR1 is GTSNPN and CDR2 is SVGIG in the germline V gene (reference sequence). The V gene lost 4 bases and the J gene lost 5 bases, with 17 bases spanning the gap. The CDR3 region is CAWNSGGDGETQYF. CDR3 bases: TGTGCCTGGAACTCCGGGGGCGATGGGGAGACCCAGTACTTC.

This rearrangement joins TRBV7-2 to TRBJ2-4, with 7 bases matching TRBD2. With 3 bases clipped from V and 13 bases from J, the junction kept 6 bases outside the gene matches. The CDR3 has 12 amino acids. The V gene's germline CDR1 is SGHTA and CDR2 FQGNSA. For the CDR3, the DNA is TGTGCCAGCAGCTTTAGGGCGGGAGTGCAGTACTTC. Its translation is CASSFRAGVQYF.

The V gene is TRBV27, the J gene TRBJ1-2; 7 bases align to TRBD1. CDR1 and CDR2 (germline): MNHEY, SMNVEV (reference sequence). The CDR3 has 14 residues. V shed 3 bases and J 7 bases; nucleotides not matched to a gene: 8. The CDR3 reads CASSFHTGVGGYTF. The CDR3 nucleotides read TGTGCCAGCAGTTTTCACACAGGGGTTGGTGGCTACACCTTC.

The V and J genes are TRBV18 and TRBJ2-1, with 10 bases that match TRBD1. The germline CDR1 and CDR2 sequences are KGHSH and LQKENI. The CDR3 runs 14 residues. Losses at the gene ends were 4 bases for V and 9 bases for J; bases not matched to a gene: 6. The CDR3 loop reads CASSLGTGEGEQFF. The CDR3 DNA reads as TGTGCCAGCTCACTGGGGACAGGGGAGGGTGAGCAGTTCTTC.

The chain has TRBV6-5 and TRBJ1-2, with D possibly being TRBD1 (6 bases). V lost 0 bases and J lost 7, with 15 bases in between. CDR3 length equals 15 residues. Germline V gene sequence: CDR1 MNHEY, CDR2 SVGAGI. The CDR3 here is CASSYSRAGAAGYTF. CDR3 DNA: TGTGCCAGCAGTTACTCGAGGGCGGGGGCTGCTGGCTACACCTTC.

To note about this clone: One end of the junction does not line up with germline, which may come from a read error. Other nucleotide sequences from this sample produce the same CDR3. The rearrangement links TRBV28 to TRBJ1-2, with 10 bases matching TRBD1. Germline-derived CDR1 and CDR2 are MDHEN and SYDVKM. The CDR3 extends over 17 amino acids. Here the CDR3 reads CASSPINHEDRGGGYTF. The CDR3 nucleotides read TGTGCCAGCAGTCCGATCAACCATGAGGACAGGGGGGGTGGCTACACTTTC.

The chain combines TRBV6-5 with TRBJ1-2, with D perhaps TRBD1 (6 bases). Germline CDR1 is MNHEY and CDR2 is SVGAGI. Trimming took 1 base from V and 2 from J, leaving 11 bases between them. The length of the CDR3 is 15 residues. The CDR3, as DNA: TGTGCCAGCAGTTACTTGGCAGGGGAGAACTATGGCTACACCTTC. Its translation: CASSYLAGENYGYTF.

The CDR3 DNA sequence: TGCGCCAGCAGCTTGGAGGAGGAGACCCAGTACTTC. It is translated as CASSLEEETQYF. This chain links TRBV5-1 with TRBJ2-5; D is uncertain. Between the trimmed V and J ends, which lost 0 bases and 5 bases, there was a span of 5 bases. CDR1 is SGHRS, CDR2 YFSETQ, per germline. The CDR3 has 12 amino acids.

This sequence joins TRBV5-1 and TRBJ2-1; TRBD2 matches 10 bases. This CDR3 has 15 amino acids. Germline CDR1 is SGHRS and CDR2 is YFSETQ. V dropped 4 bases and J dropped 5; count of bases not matched to a gene: 6. Written as DNA, the CDR3 is TGCGCCAGCAGCCTAGGACTAGCGGCGAACAATGAGCAGTTCTTC. This encodes CASSLGLAANNEQFF.

The chain has TRBV2 and TRBJ2-6; no definite D call. CDR1 is SNHLY, CDR2 FYNNEI, per germline. The CDR3 sequence is 16 residues long. V lost 8 bases to trimming and J lost 0 bases, with 14 bases between them. This CDR3 reads CASVGSFLSGANVLTF. CDR3 sequence (DNA): TGTGCCAGCGTAGGCAGTTTCCTCTCTGGGGCCAACGTCCTGACTTTC. The whole variable domain, remainder taken from reference TRBV2 and TRBJ2-6, is EPEVTQTPSHQVTQMGQEVILRCVPISNHLYFYWYRQILGQKVEFLVSFYNNEISEKSEIFDDQFSVERPDGSNFTLKIRSTKLEDSAMYFCASVGSFLSGANVLTFGAGSRLTVL.

The chain joins TRBV27 to TRBJ2-1, with 13 bases lining up with TRBD2. Germline CDR1 MNHEY, CDR2 SMNVEV (reference sequence). Trimming at V came to 6 bases and at J to 0 bases, leaving 2 bases not matched to a gene. This CDR3 has 16 residues. The CDR3 DNA reads as TGTGCCAGCAGACGGACTAGCGGGAGCTCCTACAATGAGCAGTTCTTC. Translated: CASRRTSGSSYNEQFF.

The chain is built from TRBV11-2 and TRBJ2-5; a possible D gene is TRBD2 (6 bases). The V end was cut by 2 bases, the J end by 4 bases, with 11 bases between. In germline, CDR1 is SGHAT, CDR2 FQNNGV. This CDR3 comprises 14 residues. Here the CDR3 DNA reads TGTGCCAGCAGCTTATGGGAAGCGGGAGAGACCCAGTACTTC. It specifies CASSLWEAGETQYF.

The chain is built from TRBV19 and TRBJ1-3; no clear D gene. The CDR3 has 13 amino acids. Between the trimmed V and J ends, which lost 3 bases and 3 bases, there was a span of 6 bases. Per germline, CDR1 LNHDA and CDR2 SQIVND (reference sequence). The CDR3 here is CASSMLLGNTIYF. Here the CDR3 DNA reads TGTGCCAGTAGTATGTTGCTTGGAAACACCATATATTTT.

The gene calls are TRBV4-2 and TRBJ2-2; the D call may be TRBD1 or TRBD2 (5 bases each). CDR3 size: 16 residues. Germline V gives CDR1 LGHNA, CDR2 YNFKEQ. Trimming pared 3 bases from V and 3 bases from J, leaving 14 bases between. This CDR3 is CASSQLQMGDTGELFF. CDR3 coding DNA: TGTGCCAGCAGCCAGCTACAGATGGGGGACACCGGGGAGCTGTTTTTT.

This clone was counted at least ten times. The chain couples TRBV28 to TRBJ2-1; maybe TRBD1 (6 bases). The CDR3 sequence is 13 residues long. V shed 10 bases and J shed 4 bases, with 14 bases lying between them. Germline V gene lookup returns CDR1 MDHEN and CDR2 SYDVKM. CDR3 bases: TGTGCCATCCTTCGGACAGATTACAATGAGCAGTTCTTC. Protein sequence: CAILRTDYNEQFF.

This clone came up once. The V call is TRBV2, the J call TRBJ2-5; D may be TRBD1 (6 bases). The germline CDR1 and CDR2 sequences are SNHLY and FYNNEI. V dropped 3 bases and J dropped 0 bases, with 20 bases sitting between them. CDR3 size: 18 residues. In DNA form, the CDR3 reads TGTGCCAGCAGTGACTTATTCCCCCGGACAGAACACCAAGAGACCCAGTACTTC. Its translation is CASSDLFPRTEHQETQYF.

The chain joins TRBV7-9 to TRBJ1-2, with TRBD1 matching 9 bases. V shed 5 bases and J 5 bases; nucleotides not matched to a gene: 9. The germline V gene encodes CDR1 SEHNR and CDR2 FQNEAQ (reference sequence). The length of the CDR3 is 15 residues. The CDR3 nucleotides are TGTGCCAGCAGCGACCAGATACAGGGGGCGTATGGCTACACCTTC. This sequence encodes CASSDQIQGAYGYTF. Combining the CDR3 with reference TRBV7-9 and TRBJ1-2 gives the whole variable domain DTGVSQNPRHKITKRGQNVTFRCDPISEHNRLYWYRQTLGQGPEFLTYFQNEAQLEKSRLLSDRFSAERPKGSFSTLEIQRTEQGDSAMYLCASSDQIQGAYGYTFGSGTRLTVV.

V gene TRBV21-1 combines with J gene TRBJ1-2. TRBV21-1 is a recognized pseudogene. The CDR3 spans 16 residues. CDR3 sequence reads: CASSKVRRGEGYGYTF. CDR3 nucleotides: TGTGCCAGCAGCAAAGTACGTCGGGGCGAGGGTTATGGCTACACCTTC.

V and J are TRBV27 and TRBJ1-1; D ambiguous. V was trimmed by 3 bases and J by 7 bases, leaving 12 bases between them. Germline lookup yields CDR1 MNHEY and CDR2 SMNVEV (reference sequence). There are 13 residues in the CDR3. CDR3 residues: CASSLRDSNEAFF. In DNA, the CDR3 is TGTGCCAGCAGTTTGCGGGATTCCAATGAAGCTTTCTTT.

V and J are TRBV9 and TRBJ1-2; maybe TRBD1 (6 bases). The CDR3 has 14 residues. CDR1 and CDR2 from the germline V gene are SGDLS and YYNGEE. The ends were cut back, 3 bases at V and 0 bases at J, with 9 bases in the middle. The CDR3 reads CASSATGPNYGYTF. Here the CDR3 DNA reads TGTGCCAGCAGCGCGACAGGACCTAACTATGGCTACACCTTC.

This clone has just one count. The chain links TRBV30 to TRBJ1-5, with 9 bases aligning to TRBD1. With V trimmed by 2 bases and J by 6 bases, 5 bases remained unmatched. CDR1 and CDR2 from the germline V gene are GTSNPN and SVGIG (reference sequence). The length of the CDR3 is 14 residues. CDR3 protein: CAWSNGQGFQPQHF. The CDR3 coding sequence is TGTGCCTGGAGTAACGGACAGGGGTTTCAGCCCCAGCATTTT.